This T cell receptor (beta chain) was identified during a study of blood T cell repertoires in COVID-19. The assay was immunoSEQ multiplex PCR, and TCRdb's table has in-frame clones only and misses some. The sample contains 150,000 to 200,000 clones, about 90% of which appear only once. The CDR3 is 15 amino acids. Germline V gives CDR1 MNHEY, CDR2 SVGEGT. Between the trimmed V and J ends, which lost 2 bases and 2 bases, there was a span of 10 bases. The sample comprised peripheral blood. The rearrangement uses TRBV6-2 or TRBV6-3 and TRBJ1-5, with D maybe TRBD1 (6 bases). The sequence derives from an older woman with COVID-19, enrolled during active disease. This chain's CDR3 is CASSYGGGGNQPQHF. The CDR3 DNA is TGTGCCAGCAGTTACGGCGGGGGCGGCAATCAGCCCCAGCATTTT.